This T cell receptor beta chain was identified in a study of blood T cells in healthy people across ages. This CDR3 has 14 residues. V was clipped by 7 bases and J by 1 base; unmatched bases: 6. CDR1 is MDHEN, CDR2 SYDVKM, per germline. A second 7 to 11 cycle PCR used barcoded and J-beta primers. Carrying 12 random nucleotides, a template-switch adaptor labeled each individual cDNA molecule. TCRdb reprocessed the 5' RACE reads with MiXCR, giving one entry per CDR3 protein. The table records approximately 730,000 distinct CDR3 sequences, roughly 50% of them present only once. All donors came from Russia, were Caucasian and healthy, and spanned ages 6 to 90. At least 7 million PBMCs were isolated per sample.

This chain joins TRBV28 and TRBJ2-7; TRBD1 matches at 8 bases. The TCR originated in an elderly man in good health. Sequencing was carried out using blood. The CDR3 sequence: CASTGGQGSYEQYF. The DNA of the CDR3 is TGTGCCAGCACCGGAGGACAGGGATCCTACGAGCAGTACTTC. Full variable domain (rest looked up from reference TRBV28 and TRBJ2-7): DVKVTQSSRYLVKRTGEKVFLECVQDMDHENMFWYRQDPGLGLRLIYFSYDVKMKEKGDIPEGYSVSREKKERFSLILESASTNQTSMYLCASTGGQGSYEQYFGPGTRLTVT.